This is a list of T cell receptor beta chains from one sample in a study of cytomegalovirus exposure and HLA in healthy donors. Clones were read by immunoSEQ multiplex PCR, and TCRdb kept only the in-frame ones, dropping some. The table records 80,000 or so clones, roughly 78% of them present only once. The specimen sequenced was PBMCs. The receptors were sampled from a man between 40 and 49 years old in good health and CMV-seronegative. Each CDR3 is given with its conserved first and last residue. The D gene is left open where the match is weak. The size field is filled for only some rows; it gives once, few, many or a size class.

D gene | J gene | V gene | clone size | CDR3 length | CDR3 DNA | CDR3 protein
TRBD2 | TRBJ2-5 | TRBV15 | NA | 16 | TGTGCCACCAGCAGAGGCAGCGGGAGTGGTCGGGAGACCCAGTACTTC | CATSRGSGSGRETQYF
TRBD1 | TRBJ2-2 | TRBV27 | NA | 16 | TGTGCCAGCAGGAAAGGGACAGGGATCGGCACCGGGGAGCTGTTTTTT | CASRKGTGIGTGELFF
NA | TRBJ2-7 | TRBV9 | NA | 15 | TGTGCCAGCAGCGTAGCCCCAGCGTCCTCCTACGAGCAGTACTTC | CASSVAPASSYEQYF
TRBD1 | TRBJ1-1 | TRBV5-4 | NA | 15 | TGTGCCAGCAGCCCCAGAACGGACAGGACTGCCGTACTGTCCTTT | CASSPRTDRTAVLSF
NA | TRBJ1-2 | TRBV28 | once | 15 | TGTGCCAGCTGGGCCTCCAGACAGTTCAACTATGGCTACACCTTC | CASWASRQFNYGYTF
NA | TRBJ2-1 | TRBV4-1 | NA | 15 | TGCGCCAGCAGCCGTGACGGGAGCTCCTACAATGAGCAGTTCTTC | CASSRDGSSYNEQFF
NA | TRBJ1-1 | TRBV20-1 | NA | 8 | TGCTCCACACAGGGAGCTTTCTTT | CSTQGAFF
NA | TRBJ1-5 | TRBV7-2 | once | 13 | TGTGCCAGCAGCTTAGACAGGGTTCAGCCCCAGCATTTT | CASSLDRVQPQHF
TRBD1 | TRBJ2-7 | TRBV7-9 | few | 13 | TGTGCCAGCAGCCCCAGGGGGCCCTACGAGCAGTACTTC | CASSPRGPYEQYF
NA | TRBJ2-5 | TRBV29-1 | NA | 12 | TGCAGCGTTGACGAGTTTACAGAGACCCAGTACTTC | CSVDEFTETQYF
TRBD1 | TRBJ1-5 | TRBV7-2 | NA | 15 | TGTGCCAGCAGCTTATCTTCAGGGGGGAATCAGCCCCAGCATTTT | CASSLSSGGNQPQHF
NA | TRBJ2-6 | TRBV5-6 | once | 14 | TGTGCCACTACCGGTACTCCTGGGGCCAACGTCCTGACTTTC | CATTGTPGANVLTF
NA | TRBJ2-5 | TRBV30 | NA | 14 | TGTGCCTGGATCCTAGGGGAGGGGGGAGAGACCCAGTACTTC | CAWILGEGGETQYF
NA | TRBJ1-2 | TRBV2 | once | 13 | TGTGCCAGCCCGAGGGAGAGCTTGTATGGCTACACCTTC | CASPRESLYGYTF
NA | TRBJ1-3 | TRBV5-1 | NA | 14 | TGCGCCAGCAGGTCCATGGACTCTGGAAACACCATATATTTT | CASRSMDSGNTIYF
NA | TRBJ2-5 | TRBV4-2 | NA | 15 | TGTGCCAGCAGCCAAGTAGGGACAAGACAAGAGACCCAGTACTTC | CASSQVGTRQETQYF
TRBD1 | TRBJ2-1 | TRBV27 | NA | 17 | TGTGCCAGCAGTTTACTTGGAATAGGCCAGGGGGCTGGAGAGCAGTTCTTC | CASSLLGIGQGAGEQFF
NA | TRBJ2-1 | TRBV7-8 | NA | 15 | TGTGCCAGCAGCTCAAGATGGACTGACTACAATGAGCAGTTCTTC | CASSSRWTDYNEQFF
NA | TRBJ2-7 | TRBV5-5 | NA | 13 | TGTGCCAGCAGAAGGACTTCCACCTACGAGCAGTACTTC | CASRRTSTYEQYF
TRBD2 | TRBJ2-1 | TRBV28 | NA | 17 | TGTGCCAGCAGTTTCCCTGCGACTAGCGGGATTTTAGGTGAGCAGTTCTTC | CASSFPATSGILGEQFF